The rows below give T cell receptor beta chains drawn from one sample of a study of blood T cell repertoires in COVID-19. TCRdb's table, derived via immunoSEQ multiplex PCR, lists solely in-frame clones and lacks some. The table includes 250,000 to 350,000 clones, approximately 91% detected once. Sequences were obtained from peripheral blood. These receptors came from a woman aged 60-75 years with acute or convalescent COVID-19. Both conserved end residues are trimmed from each CDR3. Fields, in order: CDR3 protein, V gene, J gene.

ASSPTWAGGSGNTIY	TRBV7-9	TRBJ1-3
ASSQDWTGSYEQY	TRBV4-2	TRBJ2-7
ASILRGAATEAF	TRBV19	TRBJ1-1
ASSFYLTGGEETQY	TRBV7-8	TRBJ2-5
ASSLGLAETGELF	TRBV7-2	TRBJ2-2
ASSHRGTGGYYGYT	TRBV4-1	TRBJ1-2
ASSLLGQTQY	TRBV12-3/TRBV12-4	TRBJ2-5
ASSANTGGKEF	TRBV7-9	TRBJ2-1
ASSQGTGGRYGYT	TRBV3-1/TRBV3-2	TRBJ1-2
ASSLAGDSSSYNSPLH	TRBV7-8	TRBJ1-6
ASSWLGGSSTDTQY	TRBV9	TRBJ2-3
ASSPTGTGGANGYT	TRBV3-1/TRBV3-2	TRBJ1-2
ASSPPQGMNTEAF	TRBV18	TRBJ1-1
ASSNQGWYNTGELF	TRBV27	TRBJ2-2
SVERDRGYGYT	TRBV29-1	TRBJ1-2
ASSVEGEMDPYEQY	TRBV9	TRBJ2-7
ASMGRTGATEAF	TRBV19	TRBJ1-1
ASSPLEGTEAF	TRBV18	TRBJ1-1
ASSEAGWVIDEQY	TRBV2	TRBJ2-7
ASKRGPFSYEQY	TRBV6-5	TRBJ2-7
ASSPQVLGSGELF	TRBV7-6	TRBJ2-2
ASSLQGLSYEQY	TRBV5-1	TRBJ2-7
ASIAGGNTGELF	TRBV27	TRBJ2-2
ASSEGRGNTIY	TRBV6-1	TRBJ1-3
SASRDTTEAF	TRBV20-1	TRBJ1-1
ASSPLAGGSTDTQY	TRBV9	TRBJ2-3
ATRLGRGLGVVDEQF	TRBV5-1	TRBJ2-1
ASSQAGGPNNEQF	TRBV7-9	TRBJ2-1
ASSLAGAGGNQPQH	TRBV5-4	TRBJ1-5
ATSGHRGKGGELF	TRBV24-1	TRBJ2-2
ASSATGATHTEAF	TRBV7-3	TRBJ1-1
ASSYEGDGNTIY	TRBV6-5	TRBJ1-3
ASSWDRENSPLH	TRBV19	TRBJ1-6
ASSVLGEPYNEQF	TRBV9	TRBJ2-1
ASSFDRNSPLH	TRBV7-9	TRBJ1-6
ASSWGGAPSGNTIY	TRBV28	TRBJ1-3
ASSLGPGTSGETQY	TRBV5-1	TRBJ2-5
ASSQSPGGSYGYT	TRBV4-1	TRBJ1-2
ASSLWGGYEQY	TRBV27	TRBJ2-7
ASSRSDQGGTPYEQY	TRBV7-9	TRBJ2-7
AIFKTGGNYGYT	TRBV10-3	TRBJ1-2
ASSTEGGNEQF	TRBV4-2	TRBJ2-1